This T cell receptor (beta chain) was retrieved from a study of CD4 T cells in relation to SARS-CoV-2 and coronaviruses. This table comes from immunoSEQ multiplex PCR, and its TCRdb copy is limited to in-frame clones, with some not included. The sample includes under 25,000 clones, roughly 72% of them seen just once. Study-wide results and caveats: About 65% of donors had memory CD4+ clonotypes crossrecognizing SARS-CoV-2 and common cold coronavirus spike.

This clone was counted only a few times. What it binds is unknown. Unexposed donor CD4+ T cells date from about 2011-2018, before the COVID-19 pandemic. The cells were cultured for approximately 10 days before CD4+ T cells were isolated. Sequencing was carried out using CD4+ T cells from PBMCs, cultured in vitro. The receptor comes from a human donor in good health.

Here the CDR3 DNA reads TGTGCCATCAGATGGGAGCCGGGACAGGAGGCTGGCTACACCTTC. Protein: CAIRWEPGQEAGYTF. The J gene is TRBJ1-2, the V gene TRBV10-3; 8 bases match TRBD1. Germline V gene lookup returns CDR1 ENHRY and CDR2 SYGVKD. This CDR3 is 15 amino acids long. The V gene end was trimmed by 6 bases and the J gene end by 7 bases; junction bases not matched to a gene: 13.